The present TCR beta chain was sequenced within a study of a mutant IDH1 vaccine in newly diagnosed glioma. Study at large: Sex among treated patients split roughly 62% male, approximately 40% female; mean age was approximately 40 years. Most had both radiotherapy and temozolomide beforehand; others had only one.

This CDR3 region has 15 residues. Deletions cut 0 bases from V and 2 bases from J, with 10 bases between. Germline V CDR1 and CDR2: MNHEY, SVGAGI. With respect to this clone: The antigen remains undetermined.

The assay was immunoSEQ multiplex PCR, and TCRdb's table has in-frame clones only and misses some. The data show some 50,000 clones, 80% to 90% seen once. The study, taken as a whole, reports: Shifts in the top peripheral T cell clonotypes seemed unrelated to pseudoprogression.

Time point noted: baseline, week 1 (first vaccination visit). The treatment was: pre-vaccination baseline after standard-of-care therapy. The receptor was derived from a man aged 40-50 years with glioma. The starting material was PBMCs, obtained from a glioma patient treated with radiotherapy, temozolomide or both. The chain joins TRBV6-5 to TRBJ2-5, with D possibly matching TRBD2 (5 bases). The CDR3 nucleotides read TGTGCCAGCAGTTACTCGAGGGTAGGGCAAGAGACCCAGTACTTC. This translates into CASSYSRVGQETQYF.